This TCR beta chain was profiled in a study of PD-L1 blockade in urothelial cancer. This clone was detected only once. Time point reported: peripheral blood 6 weeks after treatment start. Sequenced by immunoSEQ multiplex PCR; TCRdb stores in-frame clones only, minus some. In the table there are around 100,000 clones, about 91% of which are singletons. In germline, CDR1 is SNHLY, CDR2 FYNNEI. The germline V and J ends were trimmed by 2 bases and 8 bases, with 12 bases remaining between them. The CDR3 consists of 14 residues. Specimen: PBMCs, collected around atezolizumab (anti-PD-L1) treatment. The sequence was collected from a man between 60 and 75 years old with urothelial cancer. V gene TRBV2 combines with J gene TRBJ1-4; D unclear. Here the CDR3 reads CASSENGGREKLFF. The CDR3, as DNA: TGTGCCAGCAGTGAAAACGGTGGGAGGGAAAAACTGTTTTTT.